This is a list of T cell receptor beta chains from one sample in a study of post-analysis software for immune sequencing data. TCRdb re-analysed the PCR reads in MiXCR, keeping a single row per CDR3 protein. In the table there are some 370,000 distinct CDR3 sequences, about a third of which are singletons. Sequenced material: blood. The receptors were sampled from a girl between 10 and 17 years old with multiple sclerosis. CDR3s include the opening cysteine and the closing phenylalanine or tryptophan. The order of the fields is J gene, clone size, D gene, V gene, CDR3 DNA, CDR3 protein. A D gene is named only where the DNA matches it firmly. Clone size is given for some rows only: seen once, a few or many times, or a class if the clone is expanded.

>TRBJ1-2|few|NA|TRBV5-1
TGCGCCAGCAGCTTGGGGGGACGGCGGTATGGCTACACCTTC
CASSLGGRRYGYTF
>TRBJ2-3|few|NA|TRBV5-5
TGTGCCAGCAGCTTGGTTCAGGGGATCCAAGCAGATACGCAGTATTTT
CASSLVQGIQADTQYF
>TRBJ2-7|NA|TRBD2|TRBV7-2
TGTGCCAGCAGCCGTACTAGCGGCCGGCAAGAGACCAAGTACTTC
CASSRTSGRQETKYF
>TRBJ2-5|few|NA|TRBV12-3/TRBV12-4
TGTGCCAGCAGTTCCTTACAGGGATGGGAGACCCAGTACTTC
CASSSLQGWETQYF
>TRBJ1-6|NA|NA|TRBV6-5
TGTGCCAGCAGTTACGGCCCCGCAGGAAGAACACCCCTCCACTTT
CASSYGPAGRTPLHF
>TRBJ1-2|NA|NA|TRBV6-5
TGTGCTAGCAGTTACTCGGGTGGCAGGGTCAGCTATGGCTACACCTTC
CASSYSGGRVSYGYTF
>TRBJ2-5|NA|NA|TRBV7-2
TGTGCCAGCAGTATCACCGGGACACAAGAGACCCAGTACTTC
CASSITGTQETQYF
>TRBJ2-7|few|NA|TRBV20-1
TGCAGTGCTAGAGGGTGGAGGGCCAGCTCCTACGAGCAGTACTTC
CSARGWRASSYEQYF
>TRBJ2-7|few|TRBD1|TRBV4-3
TGCGCCAGCAGCCAAGAGAAGGGACAGGGATCCTACGAGCAGTACTTC
CASSQEKGQGSYEQYF
>TRBJ2-2|NA|TRBD2|TRBV9
TGTGCCAGCAGCGTAGGCCTAGCGGGGGGCTCGAACACCGGGGAGCTGTTTTTT
CASSVGLAGGSNTGELFF
>TRBJ2-3|NA|TRBD2|TRBV4-2
TGTGCCAGCGACTGGGCGGGGGGCACAGATACGCAGTATTTT
CASDWAGGTDTQYF
>TRBJ2-7|many|TRBD2|TRBV4-2
TGTGCCAGCAGCCAAGTCGGGGGATGGACTAGCGGGGACTCCTACGAGCAGTACTTC
CASSQVGGWTSGDSYEQYF
>TRBJ2-1|few|NA|TRBV6-5
TGTGCCAGCAGTTACTGGCCAGGGGTCCACCAGAACCCGTACAATGAGCAGTTCTTC
CASSYWPGVHQNPYNEQFF
>TRBJ1-2|few|NA|TRBV20-1
TGCAGTGCTAATAGGGGGAACTATGGCTACACCTTC
CSANRGNYGYTF
>TRBJ2-3|few|NA|TRBV29-1
TGCAGCGCGAAAGGGATTAGCACAGATACGCAGTATTTT
CSAKGISTDTQYF
>TRBJ2-4|NA|NA|TRBV7-9
TGTGCCAGCACCCCCGGGGCCAAAAACATTCAGTACTTC
CASTPGAKNIQYF
>TRBJ1-5|few|TRBD1|TRBV5-6
TGTGCCAGCAGCTTGGGTCGACAGGGTAGGCCCCAGCATTTT
CASSLGRQGRPQHF
>TRBJ1-4|NA|NA|TRBV11-2
TGTGCCAGCAGTCGTCCTACCGCTACCTTGCGTGAAAAACTGTTTTTT
CASSRPTATLREKLFF